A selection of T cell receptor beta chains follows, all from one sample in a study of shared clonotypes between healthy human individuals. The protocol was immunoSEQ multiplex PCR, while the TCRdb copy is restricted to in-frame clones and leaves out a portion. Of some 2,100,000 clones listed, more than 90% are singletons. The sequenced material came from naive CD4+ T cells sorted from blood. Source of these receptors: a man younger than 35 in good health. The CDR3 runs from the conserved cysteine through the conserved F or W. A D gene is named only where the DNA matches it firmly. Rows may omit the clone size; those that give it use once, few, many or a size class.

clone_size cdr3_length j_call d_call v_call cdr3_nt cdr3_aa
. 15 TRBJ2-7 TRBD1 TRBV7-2 TGTGCCAGCAGCCCTGCAGGGGGCATGAATTACGAGCAGTACTTC CASSPAGGMNYEQYF
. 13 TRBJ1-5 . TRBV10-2 TGCGCCAGCAGTCTAACAGGCAATCAGCCCCAGCATTTT CASSLTGNQPQHF
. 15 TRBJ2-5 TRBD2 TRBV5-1 TGCGCCAGCAGGTCTAGCGGGGGGGCTCAAGAGACCCAGTACTTC CASRSSGGAQETQYF
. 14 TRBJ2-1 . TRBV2 TGTGCCAGCAGTGAAGTGTCGGCCTACAATGAGCAGTTCTTC CASSEVSAYNEQFF
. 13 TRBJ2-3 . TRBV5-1 TGCGCCAGCAGGGGGCGAGACACAGATACGCAGTATTTT CASRGRDTDTQYF
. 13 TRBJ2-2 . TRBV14 TGTGCCAGCACCTTTAGCGGTCCCCGGGAGCTGTTTTTT CASTFSGPRELFF
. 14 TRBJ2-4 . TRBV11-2 TGTGCCAGCAGCTCCCCTCCCTATCGAAACATTCAGTACTTC CASSSPPYRNIQYF
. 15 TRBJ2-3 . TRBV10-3 TGTGCCATCAGTGAAGGGGGTACTCAGACAGATACGCAGTATTTT CAISEGGTQTDTQYF
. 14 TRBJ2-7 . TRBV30 TGTGCCTGGAGCAACCGGGACGGCTCCTACGAGCAGTACTTC CAWSNRDGSYEQYF
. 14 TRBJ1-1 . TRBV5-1 TGCGCCAGCAGCTTAGGGGTGGGGGACACTGAAGCTTTCTTT CASSLGVGDTEAFF
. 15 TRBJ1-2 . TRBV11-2 TGTGCCAGCAGCTTAGTTAGCTCCTTTAACTATGGCTACACCTTC CASSLVSSFNYGYTF
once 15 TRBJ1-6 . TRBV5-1 TGCGCCAGCAGCTTGGAAGTAGGGAGAGAATCACCCCTCCACTTT CASSLEVGRESPLHF
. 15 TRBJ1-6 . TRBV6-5 TGTGCCAGCAGTCCGACAGGCTCTAGTAATTCACCCCTCCACTTT CASSPTGSSNSPLHF
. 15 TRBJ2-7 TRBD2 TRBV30 TGTGCCTGGAGTGTCCTAGCGGGGCGGTCCTACGAGCAGTACTTC CAWSVLAGRSYEQYF
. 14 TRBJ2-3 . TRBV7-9 TGTGCCAGCAGCTTAGGTTGGGGCTCAGATACGCAGTATTTT CASSLGWGSDTQYF
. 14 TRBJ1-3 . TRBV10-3 TGTGCCATCAACAATCCTACCTCTGGAAACACCATATATTTT CAINNPTSGNTIYF
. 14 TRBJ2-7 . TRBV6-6 TGTGCCAGCAGTCCAGGGTCCCTAGCCTACGAGCAGTACTTC CASSPGSLAYEQYF
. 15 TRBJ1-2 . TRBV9 TGTGCCAGCAGCGTCGCTCCAATCCGGGGTAGCGGCTACACCTTC CASSVAPIRGSGYTF
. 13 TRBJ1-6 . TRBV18 TGTGCCAGCTCACCGGGCCCAAATTCACCCCTCCACTTT CASSPGPNSPLHF
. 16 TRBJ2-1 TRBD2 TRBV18 TGTGCCAGCTCACCACCGACTAGCGGGGTCTACAATGAGCAGTTCTTC CASSPPTSGVYNEQFF
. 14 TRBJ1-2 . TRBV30 TGTGCCTGGAGTGTTTCTGGGGCCGGGTATGGCTACACCTTC CAWSVSGAGYGYTF
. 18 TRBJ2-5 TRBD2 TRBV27 TGTGCCAGCAGTTTAACCGCTGTACTAGCGGGAGTAGGAGAGACCCAGTACTTC CASSLTAVLAGVGETQYF
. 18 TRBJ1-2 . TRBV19 TGTGCCAGTAGTATAAGGGGCAGCCAACTATTAACTAACTATGGCTACACCTTC CASSIRGSQLLTNYGYTF
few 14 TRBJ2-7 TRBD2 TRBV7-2 TGTGCCAGCAGCTTAACGGGGGGGTCTACCGAGCAGTACTTC CASSLTGGSTEQYF
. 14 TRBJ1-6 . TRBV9 TGTGCCAGCAGCGTAGTGGGGCCAAATTCACCCCTCCACTTT CASSVVGPNSPLHF
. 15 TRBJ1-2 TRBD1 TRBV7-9 TGTGCCAGCAGCTTAGGAGGGACAGGGGGCCGGGGCTACACCTTC CASSLGGTGGRGYTF
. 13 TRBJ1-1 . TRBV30 TGTGCCTGGAGTCGTGGCCTGAACACTGAAGCTTTCTTT CAWSRGLNTEAFF
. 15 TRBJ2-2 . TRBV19 TGTGCCAGTAGTATTATTGACGGGGGTACCGGGGAGCTGTTTTTT CASSIIDGGTGELFF
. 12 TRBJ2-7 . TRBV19 TGTGCCAGCGCAGGACAACGGGGCGAGCAGTACTTC CASAGQRGEQYF
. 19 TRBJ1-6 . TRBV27 TGTGCCAGCAGTCCCCTGGGCTTCGGGCAGCGCTCCTATAATTCACCCCTCCACTTT CASSPLGFGQRSYNSPLHF
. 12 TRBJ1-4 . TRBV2 TGTGCCAGCAGTTACCCAAACGAAAAACTGTTTTTT CASSYPNEKLFF